What follows are 16 T cell receptor beta chains derived from one specimen sequenced in a study of T cells in localized non-small cell lung cancer. Sequencing used immunoSEQ multiplex PCR; TCRdb keeps in-frame clones, though not all of them. The sample consists of thousands of clones, 20% to 25% of them appearing once. Sequenced here: lung tumor tissue, sampled before any cancer treatment. The receptor source for this set is a man aged 40-75 years with stage II lung adenocarcinoma.

The V and J genes are TRBV19 and TRBJ2-1; D is undetermined. Looked up from germline, CDR1 is LNHDA and CDR2 is SQIVND (reference sequence). Trimming cost V 6 bases and J 0 bases, with 12 bases left between them. This CDR3 has 15 residues. This CDR3 reads CASRADRSSYNEQFF. CDR3 nucleotides: TGTGCCAGTAGGGCGGATAGGAGCTCCTACAATGAGCAGTTCTTC.

This clone was found a few times. The CDR3: CASSSTQDRNTEAFF. The CDR3 DNA follows: TGTGCCAGCAGCTCGACGCAGGACAGAAACACTGAAGCTTTCTTT. The chain has TRBV6-7 and TRBJ1-1; D might be TRBD1 (6 bases). TRBV6-7 is an open reading frame whose function is uncertain. This CDR3 comprises 15 residues. V was trimmed by 6 bases and J by 2 bases, leaving 16 bases between them.

V and J are TRBV30 and TRBJ1-1, with a tentative D call TRBD1 (5 bases). CDR1 is GTSNPN and CDR2 is SVGIG in the germline V gene (reference sequence). Trimming shortened V by 0 bases and J by 5 bases, and 22 bases separated the two germline ends. CDR3 length: 17 amino acids. The CDR3 is CAWSVRQRGWQGTEAFF. Written as DNA, the CDR3 is TGTGCCTGGAGTGTAAGGCAAAGGGGATGGCAAGGGACTGAAGCTTTCTTT.

The CDR3 sequence is CASSSSGLGNTIYF. Written as DNA, the CDR3 is TGTGCCAGCAGCTCATCGGGACTTGGAAACACCATATATTTT. This sequence joins TRBV11-3 and TRBJ1-3; possible D gene TRBD1, 5 bases. The CDR3 extends over 14 amino acids. V lost 4 bases, J lost 3 bases, and 10 bases lay in between. Germline V CDR1 and CDR2: SGHNT, YENEEA.

By frequency in the sample, this clone is medium-sized. This CDR3 is CASSSDRVRNTIYF. CDR3 nucleotide sequence: TGTGCCAGCAGCTCGGACAGGGTGAGGAACACCATATATTTT. V and J are TRBV11-3 and TRBJ1-3, with 8 bases lining up with TRBD1. Germline V gene lookup returns CDR1 SGHNT and CDR2 YENEEA. The CDR3 is 14 residues long. V was clipped by 4 bases and J by 7 bases; unmatched bases: 6.

The rearrangement links TRBV30 to TRBJ2-3, with 7 bases matching TRBD1. Per the germline V gene, CDR1 is GTSNPN and CDR2 is SVGIG (reference sequence). The CDR3 is made up of 14 amino acids. V shed 5 bases, J shed 5 bases, and the junction held 10 bases outside the gene matches. CDR3 DNA: TGTGCCTGGTACAGGGGCGACCCCCAAGATACGCAGTATTTT. Amino acid sequence: CAWYRGDPQDTQYF. Complete variable domain (other parts from reference TRBV30 and TRBJ2-3): SQTIHQWPATLVQPVGSPLSLECTVEGTSNPNLYWYRQAAGRGLQLLFYSVGIGQISSEVPQNLSASRPQDRQFILSSKKLLLSDSGFYLCAWYRGDPQDTQYFGPGTRLTVL.

The chain uses TRBV29-1 and TRBJ1-2; 9 bases fit TRBD1. The CDR3 is 16 amino acids. V was clipped by 7 bases and J by 3 bases; unmatched bases: 15. Germline loops: CDR1 SQVTM, CDR2 ANQGSEA. For the CDR3, the DNA is TGCAGCGGCGCGTCCCGGGACAGGGACGGGGACTATGGCTACACCTTC. It specifies CSGASRDRDGDYGYTF.

This clone was detected a few times. This sequence joins TRBV30 and TRBJ1-1, with TRBD1 identical over 7 bases. The CDR3 is 15 residues long. Germline V lookup: CDR1 GTSNPN, CDR2 SVGIG (reference sequence). V trimming: 3 bases; J trimming: 4 bases; junction bases outside the gene matches: 11. CDR3 protein: CAWRRHRGIITEAFF. CDR3 bases: TGTGCCTGGAGAAGACACAGGGGAATTATCACTGAAGCTTTCTTT.

V is TRBV11-3 and J is TRBJ1-2; unclear D gene. This CDR3 is built from 14 residues. Trimming removed 7 bases at V and 2 bases at J, with 14 bases between. Germline CDR1 and CDR2: SGHNT and YENEEA. Here the CDR3 reads CASTNPGENYGYTF. The CDR3 nucleotides are TGTGCCAGCACCAATCCTGGGGAAAACTATGGCTACACCTTC.

The genes are TRBV19 and TRBJ2-1; 10 bases map to TRBD1. V trimming: 3 bases; J trimming: 8 bases; junction bases outside the gene matches: 19. Germline CDR1 and CDR2: LNHDA and SQIVND (reference sequence). This CDR3 contains 19 residues. DNA of the CDR3: TGTGCCAGTAGTATTCATCTAGGGACAGGGGTCCCCACGGGGGATGAGCAGTTCTTC. Protein: CASSIHLGTGVPTGDEQFF.

This clone was seen a handful of times. Since one of the bases is ambiguous or unread, X appears in place of its residue. The chain carries TRBV5-1 and TRBJ1-4, with TRBD1 matching 8 bases. Germline CDR1 SGHRS, CDR2 YFSETQ. The CDR3 covers 14 residues. Trimming removed 4 bases from V and 6 bases from J; junction bases left unmatched: 5. The CDR3 region has the DNA TGCGCCAGCAGCCCGGACAGGGCKGATGAAAAACTGTTTTTT. As protein: CASSPDRXDEKLFF. Given in full, the CDR3 is CASSPDRADEKLFF.

Within the sample, this clone is medium-sized. The chain joins TRBV11-3 to TRBJ1-1; 8 bases are shared with TRBD1. V was clipped by 1 base and J by 1 base; unmatched bases: 2. This CDR3 contains 15 residues. CDR1 and CDR2 (germline): SGHNT, YENEEA. CDR3 sequence: CASSLGDRRNTEAFF. In nucleotides, the CDR3 is TGTGCCAGCAGCTTAGGGGACAGGCGGAACACTGAAGCTTTCTTT.

The V and J genes are TRBV11-3 and TRBJ2-7, with D maybe TRBD2 (6 bases). This CDR3 comprises 14 residues. V was clipped by 5 bases and J by 2 bases, with 13 bases between them. Germline-derived CDR1 and CDR2 are SGHNT and YENEEA. The DNA of the CDR3 is TGTGCCAGCAGCCCCCAGGGCGGGACCTACGAGCAGTACTTC. It specifies CASSPQGGTYEQYF.

The V call is TRBV28, the J call TRBJ1-2; D ambiguous. V lost 4 bases, J lost 4 bases, and 10 bases lay in between. CDR3 length: 13 amino acids. Germline V CDR1 and CDR2: MDHEN, SYDVKM. CDR3: CASSSPGLYGYTF. The DNA for the CDR3 is TGTGCCAGCAGTTCACCGGGCCTCTATGGCTACACCTTC.

DNA of the CDR3: TGTGCCAGCAGACTCACCGGGAGCACTGAAGCTTTCTTT. This codes for CASRLTGSTEAFF. V usage is TRBV9 and J usage is TRBJ1-1, with unresolved D. CDR1 and CDR2 (germline): SGDLS, YYNGEE. The CDR3 sequence is 13 residues long. V dropped 5 bases and J dropped 4 bases, with 12 bases sitting between them.

This clone ranks as medium-sized. The rearrangement uses TRBV11-3 and TRBJ2-1; weak D call: TRBD1 (6 bases). The CDR3 spans 14 residues. In germline, CDR1 is SGHNT, CDR2 YENEEA. V was shortened by 1 base and J by 7 bases, with 11 bases between the two germline ends. This chain's CDR3 is CASSLVRGWNEQFF. The CDR3 region has the DNA TGTGCCAGCAGCTTAGTCAGGGGATGGAATGAGCAGTTCTTC.